This T cell receptor beta chain derives from a study of blood T cell repertoires in COVID-19. Sequenced by immunoSEQ multiplex PCR; TCRdb stores in-frame clones only, minus some. The data show more than 95,000 clones, 84% seen once. V shed 4 bases, J shed 4 bases, and the junction held 11 bases outside the gene matches. This CDR3 comprises 17 residues. Germline lookup yields CDR1 WNHNN and CDR2 SYGVQD (reference sequence). The genes are TRBV10-1 and TRBJ2-7, with TRBD2 matching 12 bases. The receptor was isolated from a man in his fifties or sixties with acute or convalescent COVID-19. Sequenced material: peripheral blood. CDR3 sequence (DNA): TGCGCCAGCAGTGGACTAGCGGGAGCAAGAATTATGTACGAGCAGTACTTC. Translation gives CASSGLAGARIMYEQYF.